This TCR beta chain was found in a study of tumor-infiltrating lymphocytes in primary liver carcinoma. Findings of the study overall: Only about 7-24% of top clones appeared in all five tumor regions.

Concerning this clonotype: Its matching antigen is unknown. A read error is likely, as this CDR3 ends without the conserved phenylalanine or tryptophan. The DNA is omitted, as the CDR3 cannot be located on it reliably, and the CDR3 follows TCRdb's listing.

The study co-extracted DNA and RNA from about 20-30 mg of unsorted bulk tissue. The CDR3 length is 18 residues, termini included. Germline V gene data show CDR1 as SGHRS and CDR2 as YFSETQ. TCR beta cDNA was reverse-transcribed from 450 to 500 ng of total RNA. The reaction used a constant-region primer and ProtoScript II reverse transcriptase. Slightly modified ARM-PCR served as the procedure for the TCR beta libraries. These libraries came from three rounds of nested multiplex PCR. Two initial PCR rounds of around 10 cycles each paired TRBV1-TRBV30 forward primers with a C-beta reverse primer. A single record per CDR3 protein comes from TCRdb applying MiXCR to the multiplex PCR reads. The sample contains approximately 79,000 distinct CDR3 sequences, more than 60% of which appear only once.

This receptor was obtained from a man aged 40-55 years with primary liver carcinoma and hepatitis B virus infection. Sample: liver tumor tissue from sampling region 4. Described subset: tumor region T4, right-lateral pole. The genes are TRBV5-1 and TRBJ2-1; the D segment call TRBD2 is taken from the table without a DNA check. The CDR3 sequence: CASSPGLAGVGRSNEQLI.